Listed here is a single T cell receptor beta chain. Antigen: not known. The data were taken from a study of siplizumab effects on memory and regulatory T cells. General study results and limits: Naive T cells were seen as more diverse than memory cells and as major alloresponse contributors. Confirmatory evidence of suppressive function in proliferating siplizumab-culture Tregs was not obtained.

The V gene end was trimmed by 3 bases and the J gene end by 0 bases; junction bases not matched to a gene: 4. The CDR3 length is 15 residues. Germline V gene sequence: CDR1 SGHTA, CDR2 FQGNSA. TCRdb's table, derived via immunoSEQ multiplex PCR, lists solely in-frame clones and lacks some. The sample has about 82,000 clones, approximately 90% seen once. This clonotype was obtained from a human donor in good health. V usage is TRBV7-2 and J usage is TRBJ2-7; TRBD2 agrees at 8 bases. Sequencing used Tregs sorted from blood. The CDR3 sequence: CASSLDGGGSYEQYF. The CDR3, as DNA: TGTGCCAGCAGCTTGGACGGGGGGGGCTCCTACGAGCAGTACTTC. Supplemented by reference TRBV7-2 and TRBJ2-7, the full variable domain reads GAGVSQSPSNKVTEKGKDVELRCDPISGHTALYWYRQSLGQGLEFLIYFQGNSAPDKSGLPSDRFSAERTGGSVSTLTIQRTQQEDSAVYLCASSLDGGGSYEQYFGPGTRLTVT.